This TCR beta chain is from a study of tissue T cells after allogeneic stem cell transplantation. Time point of the sample: mouse harvest day 7 after allogeneic transplant. Mouse grafts combined 10^7 T-cell-depleted bone marrow cells with 10^6 splenic CD5+ T cells. On this clone itself: Here the gene names and germline are mouse. The sequenced fragment ends 1 residue before the CDR3 boundary, so the rest is inferred from the germline J gene.

TCRdb's table, derived via immunoSEQ multiplex PCR, lists solely in-frame clones and lacks some. The sample contains some 6,000 clones, more than 40% of which appear only once. The CDR3 totals 14 residues. CDR1 KGHPV and CDR2 FQNQEV come from the germline V gene (reference sequence). Trimming took 4 bases from V and 2 from J; bases not matched to a gene: 1. The clonotype was recovered from a female BALB/c mouse given C57BL/6 T cells with graft-versus-host disease after an allogeneic hematopoietic cell transplant. Specimen: gut tissue. The rearrangement links TRBV26 to TRBJ1-3; TRBD1 matches 8 bases. The CDR3 here is CASSPDRAGNTLYF. The sequenced CDR3 bases are TGTGCCAGCAGTCCGGACAGGGCTGGAAATACGCTCTAT.